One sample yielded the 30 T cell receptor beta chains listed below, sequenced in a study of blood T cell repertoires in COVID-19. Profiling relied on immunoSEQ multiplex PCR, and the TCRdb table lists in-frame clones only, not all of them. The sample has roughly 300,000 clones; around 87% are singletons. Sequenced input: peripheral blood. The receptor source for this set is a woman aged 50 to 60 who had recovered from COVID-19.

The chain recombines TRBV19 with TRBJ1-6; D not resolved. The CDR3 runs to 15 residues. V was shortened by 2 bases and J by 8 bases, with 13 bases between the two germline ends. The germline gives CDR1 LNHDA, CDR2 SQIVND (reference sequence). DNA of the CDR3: TGTGCCAGTAGTATACGGGTCGCCCGCGATTCACCCCTCCACTTT. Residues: CASSIRVARDSPLHF. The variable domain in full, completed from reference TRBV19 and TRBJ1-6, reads DGGITQSPKYLFRKEGQNVTLSCEQNLNHDAMYWYRQDPGQGLRLIYYSQIVNDFQKGDIAEGYSVSREKKESFPLTVTSAQKNPTAFYLCASSIRVARDSPLHFGNGTRLTVT.

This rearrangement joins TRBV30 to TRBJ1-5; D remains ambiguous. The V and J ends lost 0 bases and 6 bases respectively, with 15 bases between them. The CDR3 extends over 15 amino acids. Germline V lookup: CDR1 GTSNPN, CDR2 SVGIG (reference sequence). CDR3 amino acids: CAWSVTGIGGQPQHF. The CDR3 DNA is TGTGCCTGGAGTGTAACGGGCATAGGAGGTCAGCCCCAGCATTTT.

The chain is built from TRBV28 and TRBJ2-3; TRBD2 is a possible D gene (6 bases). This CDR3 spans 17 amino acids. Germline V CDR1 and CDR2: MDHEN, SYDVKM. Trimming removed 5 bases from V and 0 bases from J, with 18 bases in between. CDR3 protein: CASSVKRLVISTDTQYF. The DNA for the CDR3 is TGTGCCAGCAGTGTCAAGAGACTAGTCATAAGCACAGATACGCAGTATTTT.

The chain's CDR3 is CASGLAQGITLVGELFF. The CDR3 bases are TGTGCTAGTGGTTTGGCACAGGGAATCACGTTGGTCGGGGAGCTGTTTTTT. V gene TRBV12-5 combines with J gene TRBJ2-2; TRBD1 might be the D (6 bases). CDR3 size: 17 residues. V was trimmed by 1 base and J by 7 bases, leaving 19 bases between them. Germline lookup yields CDR1 LGHNT and CDR2 FRNRAP. The complete variable domain, with remaining parts taken from reference TRBV12-5 and TRBJ2-2, reads DARVTQTPRHKVTEMGQEVTMRCQPILGHNTVFWYRQTMMQGLELLAYFRNRAPLDDSGMPKDRFSAEMPDATLATLKIQPSEPRDSAVYFCASGLAQGITLVGELFFGEGSRLTVL.

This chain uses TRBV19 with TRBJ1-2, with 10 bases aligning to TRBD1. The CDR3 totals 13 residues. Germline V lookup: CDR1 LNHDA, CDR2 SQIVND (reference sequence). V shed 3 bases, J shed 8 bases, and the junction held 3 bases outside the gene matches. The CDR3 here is CASSILDRGGYTF. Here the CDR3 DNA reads TGTGCCAGTAGTATCCTGGACAGGGGGGGCTACACCTTC. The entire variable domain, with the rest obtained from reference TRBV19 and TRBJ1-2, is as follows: DGGITQSPKYLFRKEGQNVTLSCEQNLNHDAMYWYRQDPGQGLRLIYYSQIVNDFQKGDIAEGYSVSREKKESFPLTVTSAQKNPTAFYLCASSILDRGGYTFGSGTRLTVV.

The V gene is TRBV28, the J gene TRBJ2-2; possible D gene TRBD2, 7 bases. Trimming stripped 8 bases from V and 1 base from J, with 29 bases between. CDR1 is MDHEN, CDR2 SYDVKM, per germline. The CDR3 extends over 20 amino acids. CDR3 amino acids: CASAIRPRGAAGKNTGELFF. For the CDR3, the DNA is TGTGCCAGCGCGATTCGGCCCCGGGGGGCGGCAGGGAAGAACACCGGGGAGCTGTTTTTT.

This CDR3 reads CASSQSYRATNEKLFF. DNA for the CDR3: TGCGCCAGCAGCCAATCCTACAGGGCCACTAATGAAAAACTGTTTTTT. The J gene is TRBJ1-4, the V gene TRBV4-3; D might be TRBD1 (6 bases). The germline V and J ends were trimmed by 2 bases and 2 bases, with 12 bases remaining between them. This CDR3 comprises 16 residues. The V gene's germline CDR1 is LGHNA and CDR2 YSLEER.

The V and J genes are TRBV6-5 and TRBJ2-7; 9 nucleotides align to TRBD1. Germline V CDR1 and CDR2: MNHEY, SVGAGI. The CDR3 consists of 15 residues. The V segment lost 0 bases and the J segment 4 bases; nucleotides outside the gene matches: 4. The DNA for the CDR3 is TGTGCCAGCAGTTACTCGGGACAGGGTGTATACGAGCAGTACTTC. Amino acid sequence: CASSYSGQGVYEQYF.

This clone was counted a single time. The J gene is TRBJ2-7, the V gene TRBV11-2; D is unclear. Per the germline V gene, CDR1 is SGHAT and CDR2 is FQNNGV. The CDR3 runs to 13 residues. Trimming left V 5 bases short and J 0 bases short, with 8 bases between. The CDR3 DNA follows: TGTGCCAGCAGCCGTACACGCTCCTACGAGCAGTACTTC. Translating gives CASSRTRSYEQYF.

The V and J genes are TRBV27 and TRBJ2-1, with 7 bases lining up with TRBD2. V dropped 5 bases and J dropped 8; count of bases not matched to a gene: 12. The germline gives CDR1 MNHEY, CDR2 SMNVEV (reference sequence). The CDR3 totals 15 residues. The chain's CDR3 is CASSALAGAVDEQFF. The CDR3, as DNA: TGTGCCAGCAGTGCCCTCGCGGGAGCGGTGGATGAGCAGTTCTTC.

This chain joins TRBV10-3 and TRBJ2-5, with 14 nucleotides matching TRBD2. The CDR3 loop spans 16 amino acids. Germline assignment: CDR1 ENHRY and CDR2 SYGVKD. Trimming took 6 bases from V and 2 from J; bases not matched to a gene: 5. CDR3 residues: CAISLRLAGGQETQYF. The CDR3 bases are TGTGCCATCAGCCTCCGACTAGCGGGAGGGCAAGAGACCCAGTACTTC.

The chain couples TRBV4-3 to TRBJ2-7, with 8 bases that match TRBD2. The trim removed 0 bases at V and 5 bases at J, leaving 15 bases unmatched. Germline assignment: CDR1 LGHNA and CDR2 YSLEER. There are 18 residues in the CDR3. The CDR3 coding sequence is TGCGCCAGCAGCCAAGAAGCGGGGGTACGAGGGAGAATGCACGAGCAGTACTTC. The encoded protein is CASSQEAGVRGRMHEQYF.

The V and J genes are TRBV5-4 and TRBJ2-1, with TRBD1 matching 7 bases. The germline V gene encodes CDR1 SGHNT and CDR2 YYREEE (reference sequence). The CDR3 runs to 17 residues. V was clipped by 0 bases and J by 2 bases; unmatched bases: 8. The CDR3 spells CASSLGTGANTYNEQFF. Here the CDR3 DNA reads TGTGCCAGCAGCTTGGGCACAGGGGCGAACACCTACAATGAGCAGTTCTTC.

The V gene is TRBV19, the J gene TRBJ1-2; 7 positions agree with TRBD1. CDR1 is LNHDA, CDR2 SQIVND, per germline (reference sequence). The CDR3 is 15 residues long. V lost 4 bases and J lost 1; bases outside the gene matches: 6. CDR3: CASSRGTAFNYGYTF. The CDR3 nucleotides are TGTGCCAGTAGTAGAGGGACAGCTTTTAACTATGGCTACACCTTC.

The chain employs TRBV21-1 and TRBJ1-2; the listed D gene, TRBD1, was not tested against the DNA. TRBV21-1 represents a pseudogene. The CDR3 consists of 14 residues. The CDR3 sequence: CASRQVRAWSGYTF. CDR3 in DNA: TGTGCCAGCAGGCAGGTCAGGGCCTGGAGCGGCTACACCTTC.

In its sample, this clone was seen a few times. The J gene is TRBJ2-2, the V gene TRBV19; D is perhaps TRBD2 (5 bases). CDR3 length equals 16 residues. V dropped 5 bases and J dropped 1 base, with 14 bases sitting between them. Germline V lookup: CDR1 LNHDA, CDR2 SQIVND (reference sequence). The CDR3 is CASSPLVARNTGELFF. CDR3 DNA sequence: TGTGCCAGTAGTCCACTAGTGGCTAGGAACACCGGGGAGCTGTTTTTT.

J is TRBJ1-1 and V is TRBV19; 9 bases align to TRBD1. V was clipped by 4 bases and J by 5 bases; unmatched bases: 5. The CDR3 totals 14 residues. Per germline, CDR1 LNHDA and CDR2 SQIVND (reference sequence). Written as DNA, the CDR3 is TGTGCCAGTAGTACAAACAGGGGGCGGACTGAAGCTTTCTTT. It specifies CASSTNRGRTEAFF.

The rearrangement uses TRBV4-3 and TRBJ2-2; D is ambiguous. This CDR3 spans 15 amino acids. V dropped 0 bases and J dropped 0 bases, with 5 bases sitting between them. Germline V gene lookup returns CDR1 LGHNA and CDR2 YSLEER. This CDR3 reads CASSQEASNTGELFF. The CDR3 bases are TGCGCCAGCAGCCAAGAGGCTTCGAACACCGGGGAGCTGTTTTTT.

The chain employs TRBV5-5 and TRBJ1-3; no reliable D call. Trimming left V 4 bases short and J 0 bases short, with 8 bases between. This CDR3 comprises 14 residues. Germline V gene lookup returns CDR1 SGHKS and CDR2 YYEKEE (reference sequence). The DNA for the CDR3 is TGTGCCAGCAGCCGGGTCTCCTCTGGAAACACCATATATTTT. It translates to CASSRVSSGNTIYF.

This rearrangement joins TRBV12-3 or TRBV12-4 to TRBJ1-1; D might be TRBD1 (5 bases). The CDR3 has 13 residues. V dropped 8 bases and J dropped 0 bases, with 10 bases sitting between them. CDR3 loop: CASQTDMNTEAFF. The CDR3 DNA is TGTGCCAGCCAGACAGACATGAACACTGAAGCTTTCTTT.

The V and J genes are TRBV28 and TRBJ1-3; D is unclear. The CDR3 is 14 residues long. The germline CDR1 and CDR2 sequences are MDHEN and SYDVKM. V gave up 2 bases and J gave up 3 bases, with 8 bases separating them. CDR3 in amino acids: CASSLTRDGNTIYF. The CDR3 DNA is TGTGCCAGCAGTTTAACGAGGGATGGAAACACCATATATTTT. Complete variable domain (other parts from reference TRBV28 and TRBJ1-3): DVKVTQSSRYLVKRTGEKVFLECVQDMDHENMFWYRQDPGLGLRLIYFSYDVKMKEKGDIPEGYSVSREKKERFSLILESASTNQTSMYLCASSLTRDGNTIYFGEGSWLTVV.

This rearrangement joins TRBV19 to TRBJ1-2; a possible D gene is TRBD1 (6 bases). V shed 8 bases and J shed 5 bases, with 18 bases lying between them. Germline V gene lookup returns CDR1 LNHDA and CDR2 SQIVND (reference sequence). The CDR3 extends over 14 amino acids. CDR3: CASDPNRVGYGYTF. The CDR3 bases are TGTGCCAGTGACCCTAACAGGGTTGGATATGGCTACACCTTC.

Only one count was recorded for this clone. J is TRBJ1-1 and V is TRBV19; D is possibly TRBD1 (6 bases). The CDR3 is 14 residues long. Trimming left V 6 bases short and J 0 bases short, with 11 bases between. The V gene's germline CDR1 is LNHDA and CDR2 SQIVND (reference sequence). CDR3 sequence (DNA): TGTGCCAGTAGCGCGGACAGAGTGAACACTGAAGCTTTCTTT. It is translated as CASSADRVNTEAFF. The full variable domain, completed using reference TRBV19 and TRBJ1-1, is DGGITQSPKYLFRKEGQNVTLSCEQNLNHDAMYWYRQDPGQGLRLIYYSQIVNDFQKGDIAEGYSVSREKKESFPLTVTSAQKNPTAFYLCASSADRVNTEAFFGQGTRLTVV.

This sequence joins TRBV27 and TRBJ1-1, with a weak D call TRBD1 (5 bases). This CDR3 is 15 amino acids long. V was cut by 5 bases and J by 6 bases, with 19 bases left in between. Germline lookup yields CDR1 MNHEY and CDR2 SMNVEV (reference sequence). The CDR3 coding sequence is TGTGCCAGCAGTAAAGCGGGACTCGGAACATCTGAAGCTTTCTTT. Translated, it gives CASSKAGLGTSEAFF.

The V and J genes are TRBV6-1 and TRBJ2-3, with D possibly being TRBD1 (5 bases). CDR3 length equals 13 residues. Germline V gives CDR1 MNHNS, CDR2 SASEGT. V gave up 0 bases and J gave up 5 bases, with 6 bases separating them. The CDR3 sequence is CASSEARGDTQYF. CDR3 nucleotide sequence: TGTGCCAGCAGTGAAGCTAGGGGAGATACGCAGTATTTT.

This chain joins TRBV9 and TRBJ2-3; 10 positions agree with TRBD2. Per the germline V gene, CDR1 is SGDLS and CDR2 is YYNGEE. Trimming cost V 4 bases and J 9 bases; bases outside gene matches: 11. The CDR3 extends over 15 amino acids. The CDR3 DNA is TGTGCCAGCAGCCGGAGCGGGGGGGCGATTGAAACGCAGTATTTT. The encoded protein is CASSRSGGAIETQYF.

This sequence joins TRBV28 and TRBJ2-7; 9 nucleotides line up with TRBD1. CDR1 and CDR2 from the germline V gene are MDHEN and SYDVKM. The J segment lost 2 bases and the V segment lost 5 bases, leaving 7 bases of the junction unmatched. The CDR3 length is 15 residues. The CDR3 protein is CASSQPGTGPYEQYF. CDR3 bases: TGTGCCAGCAGTCAGCCCGGGACAGGGCCCTACGAGCAGTACTTC.

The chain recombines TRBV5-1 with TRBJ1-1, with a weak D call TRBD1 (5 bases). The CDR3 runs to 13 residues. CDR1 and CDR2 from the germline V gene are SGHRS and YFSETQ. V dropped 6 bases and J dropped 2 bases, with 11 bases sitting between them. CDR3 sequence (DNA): TGCGCCAGCATGACAGAAGTTAACACTGAAGCTTTCTTT. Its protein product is CASMTEVNTEAFF.

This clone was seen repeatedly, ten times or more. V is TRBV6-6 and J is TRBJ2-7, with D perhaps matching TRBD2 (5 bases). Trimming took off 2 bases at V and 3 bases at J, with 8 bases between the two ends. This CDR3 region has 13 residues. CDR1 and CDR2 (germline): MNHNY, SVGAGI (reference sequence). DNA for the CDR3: TGTGCCAGCAGTTACGACGGGGACTACGAGCAGTACTTC. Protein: CASSYDGDYEQYF.

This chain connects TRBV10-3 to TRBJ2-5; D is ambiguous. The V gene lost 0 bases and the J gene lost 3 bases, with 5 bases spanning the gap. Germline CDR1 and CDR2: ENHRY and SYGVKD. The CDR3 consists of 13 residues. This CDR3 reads CAISESEEETQYF. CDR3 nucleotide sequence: TGTGCCATCAGTGAGTCTGAGGAAGAGACCCAGTACTTC.